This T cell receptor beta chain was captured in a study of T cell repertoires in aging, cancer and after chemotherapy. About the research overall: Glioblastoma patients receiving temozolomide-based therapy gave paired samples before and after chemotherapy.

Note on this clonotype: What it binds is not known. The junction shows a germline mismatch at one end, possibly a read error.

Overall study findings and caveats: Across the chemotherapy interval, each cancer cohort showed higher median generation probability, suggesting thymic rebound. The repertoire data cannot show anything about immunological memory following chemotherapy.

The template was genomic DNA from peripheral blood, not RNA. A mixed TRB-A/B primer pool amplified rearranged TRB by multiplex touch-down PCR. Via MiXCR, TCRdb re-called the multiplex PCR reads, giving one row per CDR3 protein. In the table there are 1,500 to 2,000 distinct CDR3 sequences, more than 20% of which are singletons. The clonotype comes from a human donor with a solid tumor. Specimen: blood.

The CDR3 region has the DNA TGCGCCAGCAGCCAACTTGACGGCGGGATCTACGAGCAGTACTTC. This sequence encodes CASSQLDGGIYEQYF. The chain has TRBV4-2 and TRBJ2-7; possibly TRBD2 for D (6 bases). CDR1 and CDR2 (germline): LGHNA, YNFKEQ. This CDR3 has 15 amino acids.